The next 20 T cell receptor beta chains were all read from a single sample in a study of somatic mutations in cytotoxic T cells in rheumatoid arthritis. Assay used: immunoSEQ multiplex PCR; TCRdb lists only in-frame clones, some missing. The table has more than 15,000 clones, more than 60% seen once. The sequenced sample consisted of CD8+ T cells sorted from blood. The receptors originated from a woman aged 60-75 years in good health.

This chain joins TRBV6-4 and TRBJ2-3; TRBD2 is a possible D gene (6 bases). The ends were cut back, 10 bases at V and 2 bases at J, with 19 bases in the middle. The V gene's germline CDR1 is MRHNA and CDR2 SNTAGT. The CDR3 totals 15 residues. The CDR3 DNA sequence: TGTGCCACCTCTTCCGGGACTTCCTCCACAGATACGCAGTATTTT. This translates into CATSSGTSSTDTQYF.

The chain combines TRBV5-1 with TRBJ2-5; 8 bases align to TRBD1. There are 15 residues in the CDR3. Germline V gene data show CDR1 as SGHRS and CDR2 as YFSETQ. V lost 4 bases, J lost 2 bases, and 7 bases stayed unmatched. The CDR3 DNA is TGCGCCAGCAGCCAACCGTGGACAGGGCAAGAGACCCAGTACTTC. Translating gives CASSQPWTGQETQYF.

V usage is TRBV7-9 and J usage is TRBJ1-2, with D possibly matching TRBD1 (6 bases). Trimming left V 5 bases short and J 4 bases short, with 11 bases between. CDR1 and CDR2 (germline): SEHNR, FQNEAQ (reference sequence). This CDR3 region has 13 residues. The DNA of the CDR3 is TGTGCCAGCAGCCCCGGACAGCGCTATGGCTACACCTTC. Its translation: CASSPGQRYGYTF. The entire variable domain, with the rest obtained from reference TRBV7-9 and TRBJ1-2, is as follows: DTGVSQNPRHKITKRGQNVTFRCDPISEHNRLYWYRQTLGQGPEFLTYFQNEAQLEKSRLLSDRFSAERPKGSFSTLEIQRTEQGDSAMYLCASSPGQRYGYTFGSGTRLTVV.

J is TRBJ2-7 and V is TRBV5-4; D might be TRBD2 (6 bases). Germline loops: CDR1 SGHNT, CDR2 YYREEE (reference sequence). This CDR3 region has 13 residues. Trimming left V 7 bases short and J 4 bases short, with 15 bases between. The DNA of the CDR3 is TGTGCCAGCGTCGGAGGGACGGATTACGAGCAGTACTTC. As protein: CASVGGTDYEQYF.

V gene TRBV9 combines with J gene TRBJ1-1; no firm D call. Germline V lookup: CDR1 SGDLS, CDR2 YYNGEE. The CDR3 is 14 residues long. With 1 base removed from V and 1 base from J, the gap between germline ends came to 8 bases. CDR3 nucleotide sequence: TGTGCCAGCAGCGTAACCACGACGAACACTGAAGCTTTCTTT. Its translation: CASSVTTTNTEAFF.

This clone was observed a single time. The chain joins TRBV6-4 to TRBJ2-3; 9 nucleotides agree with TRBD2. CDR1 and CDR2 (germline): MRHNA, SNTAGT. The V segment lost 0 bases and the J segment 5 bases; nucleotides outside the gene matches: 6. The CDR3 consists of 16 residues. CDR3 protein: CASSDSGGGAGDTQYF. The CDR3 DNA reads TGTGCCAGCAGTGACTCAGGCGGGGGGGCCGGAGATACGCAGTATTTT.

The rearrangement links TRBV4-2 to TRBJ2-7; 7 bases are a match to TRBD1. Germline V gives CDR1 LGHNA, CDR2 YNFKEQ. V lost 0 bases, J lost 1 base, and 6 bases stayed unmatched. CDR3 length: 16 residues. The CDR3 nucleotides are TGTGCCAGCAGCCAAGATAAGGGGGACAGTTCCTACGAGCAGTACTTC. Translating gives CASSQDKGDSSYEQYF.

The genes are TRBV10-3 and TRBJ2-7; maybe TRBD1 (5 bases). CDR1 and CDR2 (germline): ENHRY, SYGVKD. This CDR3 is built from 16 residues. Trimming took 2 bases from V and 0 from J, leaving 14 bases between them. The CDR3: CAISEAGNGPSYEQYF. CDR3 in DNA: TGTGCCATCAGTGAGGCAGGGAACGGCCCCTCCTACGAGCAGTACTTC.

This chain connects TRBV30 to TRBJ2-7; TRBD2 matches 7 bases. J gave up 3 bases and V 5 bases, and 7 bases lay outside the gene matches. The V gene's germline CDR1 is GTSNPN and CDR2 SVGIG (reference sequence). The CDR3 totals 13 residues. The CDR3 region has the DNA TGTGCCTGGGCCCAGGGAGGGTTCTACGAGCAGTACTTC. This codes for CAWAQGGFYEQYF.

The chain is built from TRBV7-9 and TRBJ2-7; TRBD1 agrees at 7 bases. CDR3 length equals 16 residues. Germline V gives CDR1 SEHNR, CDR2 FQNEAQ (reference sequence). Trimming at V came to 5 bases and at J to 6 bases, leaving 16 bases not matched to a gene. CDR3 loop: CASSHRTGASFGEQYF. The DNA for the CDR3 is TGTGCCAGCAGCCACCGGACAGGCGCGAGTTTCGGCGAGCAGTACTTC.

The chain combines TRBV13 with TRBJ2-6; D gene ambiguous. The CDR3 runs to 15 residues. The V end was cut by 0 bases, the J end by 0 bases, with 3 bases between. In germline, CDR1 is PRHDT, CDR2 FYEKMQ (reference sequence). The CDR3 loop reads CASSLGGSGANVLTF. Written as DNA, the CDR3 is TGTGCCAGCAGCTTAGGGGGCTCTGGGGCCAACGTCCTGACTTTC. The entire variable domain, with the rest obtained from reference TRBV13 and TRBJ2-6, is as follows: AAGVIQSPRHLIKEKRETATLKCYPIPRHDTVYWYQQGPGQDPQFLISFYEKMQSDKGSIPDRFSAQQFSDYHSELNMSSLELGDSALYFCASSLGGSGANVLTFGAGSRLTVL.

This chain links TRBV10-2 with TRBJ2-7, with D tentatively TRBD2 (6 bases). The CDR3 runs 13 residues. In germline, CDR1 is WSHSY, CDR2 SAAADI. The ends were cut back, 4 bases at V and 4 bases at J, with 11 bases in the middle. The CDR3 protein is CASSVGGWYEQYF. CDR3 sequence (DNA): TGCGCCAGCAGTGTTGGGGGGTGGTACGAGCAGTACTTC.

This chain joins TRBV6-5 and TRBJ1-1, with 8 bases lining up with TRBD1. Germline lookup yields CDR1 MNHEY and CDR2 SVGAGI. The CDR3 contains 14 residues. V shed 6 bases and J 4 bases; nucleotides not matched to a gene: 7. DNA for the CDR3: TGTGCCAGCAGCTCAGGGGGACAGGCCACTGAAGCTTTCTTT. Translated, it gives CASSSGGQATEAFF.

V usage is TRBV5-8 and J usage is TRBJ1-1; D remains ambiguous. Per germline, CDR1 SGHTS and CDR2 YDEGEE. The CDR3 covers 16 residues. The V gene lost 1 base and the J gene lost 3 bases, with 16 bases spanning the gap. The CDR3 sequence: CASSLTFGRMDTEAFF. DNA of the CDR3: TGTGCCAGCAGCTTGACCTTCGGGAGGATGGACACTGAAGCTTTCTTT.

This rearrangement joins TRBV6-1 to TRBJ1-2; tentative D call: TRBD1 (6 bases). Trimming removed 2 bases from V and 4 bases from J, with 11 bases in between. CDR1 is MNHNS, CDR2 SASEGT, per germline. The CDR3 has 14 amino acids. Here the CDR3 reads CASSERGGGYGYTF. CDR3 DNA: TGTGCCAGCAGTGAAAGAGGGGGGGGCTATGGCTACACCTTC.

V usage is TRBV6-4 and J usage is TRBJ1-1; D remains ambiguous. Germline V gene data show CDR1 as MRHNA and CDR2 as SNTAGT. This CDR3 spans 13 amino acids. The ends were cut back, 0 bases at V and 2 bases at J, with 4 bases in the middle. CDR3 DNA: TGTGCCAGCAGTGACTCTGCTAACACTGAAGCTTTCTTT. Protein sequence: CASSDSANTEAFF.

V gene TRBV5-6 combines with J gene TRBJ2-7; D is possibly TRBD2 (5 bases). In germline, CDR1 is SGHDT, CDR2 YYEEEE. This CDR3 is built from 15 residues. V was shortened by 4 bases and J by 4 bases, with 18 bases between the two germline ends. The CDR3 spells CASSTPRDSFYEQYF. DNA for the CDR3: TGTGCCAGCAGCACCCCTCGGGATTCTTTTTACGAGCAGTACTTC.

This clone was detected only a few times. CDR3 bases: TGTGCCACCAGCAGGACAGGGCCCACTGAAGCTTTCTTT. Amino acids: CATSRTGPTEAFF. The chain carries TRBV15 and TRBJ1-1; 7 bases align to TRBD1. From germline, CDR1 is LNHNV and CDR2 YYDKDF (reference sequence). V shed 3 bases and J 4 bases; nucleotides not matched to a gene: 2. The CDR3 is 13 residues long.

The chain carries TRBV6-5 and TRBJ1-1; D unclear. There are 14 residues in the CDR3. Trimming took off 4 bases at V and 1 base at J, with 10 bases between the two ends. CDR1 MNHEY and CDR2 SVGAGI come from the germline V gene. The CDR3 loop is CASSSQSGNTEAFF. The CDR3 DNA sequence: TGTGCCAGCAGTTCACAATCAGGGAACACTGAAGCTTTCTTT.

This chain uses TRBV7-6 with TRBJ2-2; no clear D. With 2 bases removed from V and 0 bases from J, the gap between germline ends came to 10 bases. The CDR3 is 16 residues long. The germline V gene has CDR1 SGHVS and CDR2 FNYEAQ. The CDR3 nucleotides are TGTGCCAGCAGCTTAACCGCAGCGACGAACACCGGGGAGCTGTTTTTT. It is translated as CASSLTAATNTGELFF.